This T cell receptor (beta chain) was identified in a study of shared clonotypes between healthy human individuals. Overall study: Donors had three CD4 naive, three CD4 memory, two CD8 naive and one CD8 memory plate apiece.

The CDR3 loop spans 12 amino acids. Germline values: CDR1 MDHEN, CDR2 SYDVKM. Trimming removed 4 bases at V and 6 bases at J, with 6 bases between. Method: immunoSEQ multiplex PCR; TCRdb's copy keeps in-frame clones and lacks some. This sample has under 700,000 clones; 90% to 95% occur once, and the top ten carry about 0.11%. Study-wide findings and caveats: Larger richness was generally estimated for naive than memory subsets. Clonotypes shared by all four sorted-subset donors had higher generation probabilities than non-shared clonotypes.

Terminally differentiated effector memory CD45RA+ cells were excluded from the naive CD8 cells, which were CD45RO-negative and positively selected for CCR7. Remarks on this clone: What it binds is unknown.

Sequenced: naive CD8+ T cells sorted from blood. The TCR comes from a woman between 25 and 40 years old in good health. V and J are TRBV28 and TRBJ1-4; the D is unclear. DNA for the CDR3: TGTGCCAGCAGTTGGGATTATGAAAAACTGTTTTTT. As protein: CASSWDYEKLFF.